This T cell receptor beta chain was sequenced during a study of T cell responses to AZD1222 COVID-19 vaccine. Broader study findings: The donors showed a predominance of white British ancestry and of females, with possible underestimation of clonal diversity. Baseline testing showed seropositivity in only five or six AZD1222 recipients. Increases in Spike-specific TCR breadth and depth were seen after two AZD1222 doses. Of spike-specific TCRs, nearly half reportedly target regions left unmutated in variants.

Repertoires were generated with immunoSEQ multiplex PCR, while TCRdb's copy carries only in-frame clones and drops some. Of roughly 150,000 clones detected, 90% to 95% appear once; the ten largest clones hold under 5.5%. As regards this clone: Its antigen is currently unknown.

The sample in question was peripheral blood, obtained on day 0 of AZD1222 vaccination. The receptor was derived from an adult in good health.

Here the CDR3 DNA reads TGTGCCAGCAGTGGGGCGGGTGAAGCTTTCTTT. Its protein is CASSGAGEAFF. This chain connects TRBV25-1 to TRBJ1-1; D is unresolved. Trimming left V 4 bases short and J 7 bases short, with 7 bases between. Germline CDR1 reads MGHDK; CDR2 reads SYGVNS. CDR3 size: 11 residues.